Sequencing of this T cell receptor (beta chain) was carried out in a study of blood T cells in healthy people across ages. Ranging in age from roughly 6 to 95, the donors were healthy Caucasian individuals from Russia. About 9.9 milliliters of peripheral blood were drawn from each donor. This clonotype was recorded many times. Using a J-beta primer mix together with a sample-barcoded 5' primer, a second PCR was run for roughly 6 to 12 cycles. Using its own MiXCR run on the 5' RACE reads, TCRdb lists one record per CDR3 protein. This sample carries about 620,000 distinct CDR3 sequences, around 50% of them seen once, and the ten largest clones take roughly 13%. The CDR3 is made up of 14 amino acids. CDR1 and CDR2 (germline): MNHEY, SMNVEV (reference sequence). V was pared by 6 bases and J by 0 bases, with 12 bases between.

This chain links TRBV27 with TRBJ2-7, with D hard to call. The TCR originated in a woman of 80 years or more in good health. The material sequenced was blood. DNA of the CDR3: TGTGCCAGCAGACATCTCGATTCCTCCTACGAGCAGTACTTC. Its protein is CASRHLDSSYEQYF.